These 23 T cell receptor beta chains came from one sample sequenced in a study of response to subunit inactivated influenza vaccine. TCRdb reprocessed the RT-PCR reads via MiXCR and lists one record per CDR3 protein. The repertoire consists of hundreds of thousands of distinct CDR3 sequences, with about 18% occurring once and the leading ten covering 11%. The sample was PBMCs from blood, taken roughly 5 days after vaccination. The receptors originated from a man in his forties or fifties who received an inactivated influenza vaccine.

The chain has TRBV11-2 and TRBJ2-2, with TRBD1 identical over 7 bases. The CDR3 contains 16 residues. Trimming took 1 base from V and 3 from J; bases not matched to a gene: 5. CDR1 is SGHAT, CDR2 FQNNGV, per germline. DNA for the CDR3: TGTGCCAGCAGCTTAGCATACCAGGGGGACACCGGGGAGCTGTTTTTT. Translated, it gives CASSLAYQGDTGELFF.

This CDR3 is CSVEDSGQPQHF. The CDR3 DNA reads TGCAGCGTTGAAGATTCGGGACAGCCCCAGCATTTT. The gene calls are TRBV29-1 and TRBJ1-5; D is ambiguous. The CDR3 runs 12 residues. Germline CDR1 SQVTM, CDR2 ANQGSEA. V was trimmed by 0 bases and J by 7 bases, leaving 7 bases between them.

The chain combines TRBV20-1 with TRBJ1-1; D is perhaps TRBD1 (6 bases). The CDR3 is made up of 13 amino acids. Germline V gives CDR1 DFQATT, CDR2 SNEGSKA (reference sequence). V lost 6 bases, J lost 1 base, and 12 bases lay in between. The CDR3 protein is CSALRGANTEAFF. CDR3 coding DNA: TGCAGTGCGCTGCGGGGGGCGAACACTGAAGCTTTCTTT.

This clonotype was observed a handful of times. The V and J genes are TRBV7-2 and TRBJ2-7; possibly TRBD2 for D (6 bases). Between the trimmed V and J ends, which lost 5 bases and 5 bases, there was a span of 16 bases. Per germline, CDR1 SGHTA and CDR2 FQGNSA. This CDR3 region has 14 residues. In nucleotides, the CDR3 is TGTGCCAGCAGCGCCCATCTAGCGTTGAACGAGCAGTACTTC. Amino acids: CASSAHLALNEQYF.

The rearrangement links TRBV30 to TRBJ2-2; D remains ambiguous. CDR1 and CDR2 from the germline V gene are GTSNPN and SVGIG (reference sequence). The CDR3 is 12 amino acids. With 2 bases removed from V and 3 bases from J, the gap between germline ends came to 4 bases. DNA of the CDR3: TGTGCCTGGAGTAGGGACACCGGGGAGCTGTTTTTT. It codes for CAWSRDTGELFF. Complete variable domain (other parts from reference TRBV30 and TRBJ2-2): SQTIHQWPATLVQPVGSPLSLECTVEGTSNPNLYWYRQAAGRGLQLLFYSVGIGQISSEVPQNLSASRPQDRQFILSSKKLLLSDSGFYLCAWSRDTGELFFGEGSRLTVL.

This clonotype was found a few times. The gene calls are TRBV6-2 or TRBV6-3 and TRBJ2-1, with TRBD2 identical over 10 bases. Trimming cost V 6 bases and J 5 bases; bases outside gene matches: 10. The CDR3 contains 16 residues. From germline, CDR1 is MNHEY and CDR2 SVGEGT. CDR3 nucleotides: TGTGCCAGCAGCTACGTCTCGGGGACTAGCGACAATGAGCAGTTCTTC. Encoded protein: CASSYVSGTSDNEQFF.

The V and J genes are TRBV7-2 and TRBJ1-2; TRBD1 might be the D (6 bases). Germline CDR1 and CDR2: SGHTA and FQGNSA. Trimming took 1 base from V and 4 from J, leaving 16 bases between them. The CDR3 length is 16 residues. CDR3 protein: CASSLGGGRIAYGYTF. DNA of the CDR3: TGTGCCAGCAGCTTAGGTGGGGGGCGCATAGCCTATGGCTACACCTTC.

This chain links TRBV29-1 with TRBJ2-1; 11 bases map to TRBD2. The CDR3 covers 15 residues. Trimming cost V 1 base and J 9 bases; bases outside gene matches: 8. Germline lookup yields CDR1 SQVTM and CDR2 ANQGSEA. CDR3 sequence: CSVEGLAGGRGEQFF. In nucleotides, the CDR3 is TGCAGCGTTGAAGGTCTAGCGGGAGGAAGAGGTGAGCAGTTCTTC.

This clonotype has a handful of counts. The rearrangement joins TRBV7-2 to TRBJ2-5; D might be TRBD1 (6 bases). The V end lost 6 bases, the J end lost 4 bases, and 18 bases lay between the germline ends. The CDR3 extends over 15 amino acids. Germline V CDR1 and CDR2: SGHTA, FQGNSA. The CDR3 DNA reads TGTGCCAGCAGTTCCTCCGGGCTAGGGGGAGAGACCCAGTACTTC. This codes for CASSSSGLGGETQYF.

The chain has TRBV12-3 or TRBV12-4 and TRBJ2-5; 9 bases align to TRBD1. The CDR3 contains 14 residues. V shed 7 bases and J 5 bases; nucleotides not matched to a gene: 8. The CDR3 loop reads CASTWTGVQETQYF. The CDR3 region has the DNA TGTGCCAGCACCTGGACAGGGGTGCAGGAGACCCAGTACTTC.

This clonotype was detected a few times. The chain is built from TRBV12-3 or TRBV12-4 and TRBJ1-2; possible D gene TRBD1, 5 bases. The CDR3 runs to 16 residues. Trimming stripped 6 bases from V and 2 bases from J, with 19 bases between. The CDR3 is CASSPPNQGSNYGYTF. For the CDR3, the DNA is TGTGCCAGCAGCCCCCCGAACCAGGGTTCCAACTATGGCTACACCTTC.

This clonotype was recorded only once. The chain carries TRBV13 and TRBJ2-3; D tentatively fits TRBD1 or TRBD2 (5 bases each). The CDR3 spans 14 residues. Germline CDR1 and CDR2: PRHDT and FYEKMQ (reference sequence). Trimming pared 3 bases from V and 2 bases from J, leaving 9 bases between. The DNA of the CDR3 is TGTGCCAGCAGCTTCGGGGCCGACACAGATACGCAGTATTTT. Its protein product is CASSFGADTDTQYF.

Only a few counts were recorded for this clonotype. The J gene is TRBJ1-6, the V gene TRBV4-2; 7 nucleotides match TRBD1. Germline CDR1 is LGHNA and CDR2 is YNFKEQ. This CDR3 comprises 16 residues. V lost 4 bases and J lost 7; bases outside the gene matches: 10. In DNA, the CDR3 is TGTGCCAGCAGCCGGGGACAGCCCCAGGGGAATTCACCCCTCCACTTT. This gives the protein CASSRGQPQGNSPLHF.

About this clonotype: This may be a read error, as it is one base from a much larger clone. CDR3 amino acids: CASASRDRGSYEQYF. Written as DNA, the CDR3 is TGTGCCAGCGCTAGCCGGGACAGGGGGTCCTACGAGCAGTACTTC. The chain joins TRBV7-9 to TRBJ2-7, with 11 bases that match TRBD1. Germline values: CDR1 SEHNR, CDR2 FQNEAQ (reference sequence). Trimming at V came to 8 bases and at J to 1 base, leaving 7 bases not matched to a gene. The CDR3 totals 15 residues.

This clonotype showed up just a few times. The chain uses TRBV10-3 and TRBJ1-1; D not certain. This CDR3 region has 12 residues. V was trimmed by 3 bases and J by 4 bases, leaving 6 bases between them. Germline V gene lookup returns CDR1 ENHRY and CDR2 SYGVKD. CDR3 in amino acids: CAISDLTTEAFF. DNA of the CDR3: TGTGCCATCAGTGATTTGACCACTGAAGCTTTCTTT.

This clonotype was recorded at least ten times. This chain links TRBV6-1 with TRBJ2-7; D is unresolved. The CDR3 contains 13 residues. Germline values: CDR1 MNHNS, CDR2 SASEGT. Between the trimmed V and J ends, which lost 7 bases and 2 bases, there was a span of 12 bases. The CDR3 DNA follows: TGTGCCAGCACCGACTCCTTAACCTACGAGCAGTACTTC. Protein product: CASTDSLTYEQYF.

In nucleotides, the CDR3 is TGCAGTGCTAGACAGGGTTCCGGGGAGCTGTTTTTT. Translated: CSARQGSGELFF. This chain links TRBV20-1 with TRBJ2-2, with a tentative D call TRBD1 (5 bases). Germline CDR1 DFQATT, CDR2 SNEGSKA (reference sequence). Trimming removed 2 bases at V and 6 bases at J, with 7 bases between. This CDR3 has 12 residues.

This chain joins TRBV12-5 and TRBJ2-3, with a possible D match to TRBD2 (7 bases). CDR1 and CDR2 from the germline V gene are LGHNT and FRNRAP. This CDR3 is 15 amino acids long. V lost 0 bases to trimming and J lost 5 bases, with 12 bases between them. For the CDR3, the DNA is TGTGCTAGTGGTTTGGTCGGGGGGCGCGGAGATACGCAGTATTTT. Translated, it gives CASGLVGGRGDTQYF.

This clonotype was picked up a small number of times. The chain recombines TRBV5-1 with TRBJ2-3, with D unclear. The CDR3 extends over 14 amino acids. With 1 base removed from V and 2 bases from J, the gap between germline ends came to 8 bases. In germline, CDR1 is SGHRS, CDR2 YFSETQ. The CDR3 bases are TGCGCCAGCAGCTTGCCAGGCCCCACAGATACGCAGTATTTT. Its translation: CASSLPGPTDTQYF. The complete variable domain, with remaining parts taken from reference TRBV5-1 and TRBJ2-3, reads KAGVTQTPRYLIKTRGQQVTLSCSPISGHRSVSWYQQTPGQGLQFLFEYFSETQRNKGNFPGRFSGRQFSNSRSEMNVSTLELGDSALYLCASSLPGPTDTQYFGPGTRLTVL.

This clonotype came up a few times. This chain connects TRBV15 to TRBJ2-3, with unresolved D. This CDR3 is built from 16 residues. The germline V gene encodes CDR1 LNHNV and CDR2 YYDKDF (reference sequence). V was pared by 0 bases and J by 3 bases, with 13 bases between. This CDR3 reads CATSRDLGVGTDTQYF. The CDR3 DNA sequence: TGTGCCACCAGCAGAGATCTTGGGGTCGGGACAGATACGCAGTATTTT.

The table lists this clonotype with many counts. The genes are TRBV12-3 or TRBV12-4 and TRBJ2-6; D not resolved. The V gene lost 5 bases and the J gene lost 5 bases, with 19 bases spanning the gap. The CDR3 sequence is 17 residues long. The CDR3 sequence: CASSPRTESGRANVLTF. The CDR3 nucleotides are TGTGCCAGCAGTCCACGGACCGAATCCGGGCGGGCCAACGTCCTGACTTTC.

The table lists this clonotype with a few counts. The chain carries TRBV24-1 and TRBJ2-7; D gene ambiguous. The V and J ends lost 8 bases and 6 bases respectively, with 13 bases between them. This CDR3 contains 12 residues. CDR1 is KGHDR and CDR2 is SFDVKD in the germline V gene. The CDR3 coding sequence is TGTGCCACCACCGGCGCCTGGGGCGAGCAGTACTTC. Protein sequence: CATTGAWGEQYF.

The chain carries TRBV7-2 and TRBJ2-5; D gene uncertain. Trimming took off 4 bases at V and 1 base at J, with 13 bases between the two ends. In germline, CDR1 is SGHTA, CDR2 FQGNSA. The CDR3 has 15 residues. CDR3 nucleotides: TGTGCCAGCAGCTCCATCCGAACGACCCAAGAGACCCAGTACTTC. This encodes CASSSIRTTQETQYF.